The 6 T cell receptor beta chains below come from one sample, sequenced in a study of monozygotic twins with inflammatory bowel disease. After re-calling the 5' RACE reads, TCRdb lists one entry per CDR3 protein, DNA absent. This repertoire comprises nearly 450,000 distinct CDR3 sequences; its ten largest clones make up 2% to 2.5%. The sequenced sample consisted of blood. The receptors shown here come from a human donor with ulcerative colitis or Crohn's disease, or a healthy co-twin of an affected twin (not recorded which).

The genes are TRBV5-1 and TRBJ2-1; TCRdb indicates TRBD1, and absent DNA this call remains unverified. The CDR3 consists of 15 residues. Germline V gene lookup returns CDR1 SGHRS and CDR2 YFSETQ. The CDR3 sequence is CASSLTGQSYNEQFF.

This sequence joins TRBV20-1 and TRBJ1-1; TCRdb lists TRBD1, though no DNA is available to test this call. This CDR3 is 15 amino acids long. Per germline, CDR1 DFQATT and CDR2 SNEGSKA (reference sequence). CDR3 in amino acids: CSARRAGGQNTEAFF.

The V gene is TRBV20-1, the J gene TRBJ2-7. The CDR3 sequence is 12 residues long. Germline lookup yields CDR1 DFQATT and CDR2 SNEGSKA (reference sequence). The CDR3 reads CSATTEPYEQYF.

J is TRBJ2-5 and V is TRBV9; no DNA is available, so the TRBD2 call from TCRdb remains unchecked. This CDR3 spans 14 amino acids. CDR1 and CDR2 (germline): SGDLS, YYNGEE. CDR3 loop: CASSVGSGKETQYF. Full variable domain (outside the CDR3, taken from reference TRBV9 and TRBJ2-5): DSGVTQTPKHLITATGQRVTLRCSPRSGDLSVYWYQQSLDQGLQFLIQYYNGEERAKGNILERFSAQQFPDLHSELNLSSLELGDSALYFCASSVGSGKETQYFGPGTRLLVL.

V usage is TRBV7-6 and J usage is TRBJ1-3; absent DNA, TCRdb's TRBD1 call cannot be checked. CDR1 is SGHVS and CDR2 is FNYEAQ in the germline V gene. CDR3 length equals 17 residues. The CDR3 is CASSWGQGDTSGNTIYF.

This chain connects TRBV7-9 to TRBJ1-1. The germline CDR1 and CDR2 sequences are SEHNR and FQNEAQ (reference sequence). The length of the CDR3 is 13 residues. CDR3 protein: CASYYSLNTEAFF.